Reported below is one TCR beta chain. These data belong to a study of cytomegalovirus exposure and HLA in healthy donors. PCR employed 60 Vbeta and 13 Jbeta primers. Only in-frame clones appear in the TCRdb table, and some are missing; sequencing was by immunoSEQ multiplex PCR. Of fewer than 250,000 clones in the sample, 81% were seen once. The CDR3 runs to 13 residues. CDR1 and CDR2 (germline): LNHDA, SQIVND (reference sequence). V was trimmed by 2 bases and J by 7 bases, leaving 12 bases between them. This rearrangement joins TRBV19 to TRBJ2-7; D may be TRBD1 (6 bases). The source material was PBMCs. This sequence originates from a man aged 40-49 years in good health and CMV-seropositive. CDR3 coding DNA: TGTGCCAGTAGTATATCGGCAGGGGATGAGCAGTACTTC. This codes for CASSISAGDEQYF.